These T cell receptor beta chains were read from a single sample in a study of cytomegalovirus exposure and HLA in healthy donors. Sequenced by immunoSEQ multiplex PCR; TCRdb stores in-frame clones only, minus some. Here the sample spans 72,000 or so clones, roughly 74% being singletons. The sequenced sample consisted of PBMCs. These receptors were obtained from a man aged 18 to 29 in good health and CMV-seropositive. CDR3s include the opening cysteine and the closing phenylalanine or tryptophan. D genes are given only for firm matches. Size tells how often a clone was seen (once, few, many) or the class of an expanded clone, and some rows leave it out.

j_call d_call clone_size v_call cdr3_length cdr3_nt cdr3_aa
TRBJ2-3 TRBD1 NA TRBV29-1 12 TGCAGCGTTGCCCAGGGGGATGATACGCAGTATTTT CSVAQGDDTQYF
TRBJ1-1 NA NA TRBV30 15 TGTGCCTGGAGTCGCGGGGGGGGAGAAGAAACTGAAGCTTTCTTT CAWSRGGGEETEAFF
TRBJ1-6 TRBD1 NA TRBV2 12 TGTGCCAGCAGGGGGACAGGGAAACTCCTCCACTTT CASRGTGKLLHF
TRBJ2-7 NA NA TRBV25-1 13 TGTGCTTACTCAGGGTCAGCTCCCAACGAGCAGTACTTC CAYSGSAPNEQYF
TRBJ2-3 NA once TRBV6-5 16 TGTGCCAGCAGTTACTCCGGGACTCCCGAGGGGGATACGCAGTATTTT CASSYSGTPEGDTQYF
TRBJ1-1 TRBD1 NA TRBV6-5 12 TGTGCCAGCAGTTACCCCAGGGGGGTAGCTTTCTTT CASSYPRGVAFF
TRBJ2-7 TRBD2 medium-sized TRBV19 15 TGTGCCAGTAGCGTGACTAGCGGGAATCCCTACGAGCAGTACTTC CASSVTSGNPYEQYF
TRBJ1-1 NA NA TRBV9 15 TGTGCCAGCAGCGCCTCTGACAGAGTAAACACTGAAGCTTTCTTT CASSASDRVNTEAFF
TRBJ2-1 TRBD2 NA TRBV9 15 TGTGCCAGCAGCGCGTCTAGCGGGAGTTACAATGAGCAGTTCTTC CASSASSGSYNEQFF
TRBJ2-7 NA NA TRBV25-1 11 TGTGCCAGCGGGCAACTCGTCTCGCAGTACTTC CASGQLVSQYF
TRBJ1-5 NA once TRBV28 12 TGTGCCAGCAGTTTCCCCGATCAGCCCCAGCATTTT CASSFPDQPQHF
TRBJ2-5 TRBD2 NA TRBV9 16 TGTGCCAGCAGCGTACAAGGGGCGGGGGGGCATGAGACCCAGTACTTC CASSVQGAGGHETQYF
TRBJ1-1 NA NA TRBV28 16 TGTGCCAGCAGTGACCGTCTGACAGCAATGAACACTGAAGCTTTCTTT CASSDRLTAMNTEAFF
TRBJ1-2 NA NA TRBV6-5 14 TGTGCCAGCAGTTACACCACAGGGAACTATGGCTACACCTTC CASSYTTGNYGYTF
TRBJ1-1 NA NA TRBV11-2 16 TGTGCCAGCAGCTTAGCGGGTCGGACAACGAACACTGAAGCTTTCTTT CASSLAGRTTNTEAFF
TRBJ2-5 NA NA TRBV29-1 12 TGCAGCGTTGTACAGGCGGAAGAGACCCAGTACTTC CSVVQAEETQYF
TRBJ1-2 NA NA TRBV5-1 14 TGCGCCAGCAGCTTGGTTGAGGGGGGGGATGGCTACACCTTC CASSLVEGGDGYTF
TRBJ1-4 NA NA TRBV10-3 15 TGTGCCATCAGTGAGGAGAGGGCTACTAATGAAAAACTGTTTTTT CAISEERATNEKLFF
TRBJ2-5 NA NA TRBV29-1 13 TGCAGCGCCATATCGGACAGTCCAGAGACCCAGTACTTC CSAISDSPETQYF
TRBJ2-6 NA once TRBV15 19 TGTGCCACCAGCAGAGATTTTGGGCAGGTCTTCTCTTTGGCCAACGTCCTGACTTTC CATSRDFGQVFSLANVLTF
TRBJ1-1 NA NA TRBV5-4 14 TGTGCCAGCAGCTTATTGGGGGCGTCAGGTGAAGCTTTCTTT CASSLLGASGEAFF
TRBJ2-5 TRBD1 NA TRBV5-4 13 TGTGCCAGCAGCCGACAGGGAGAAGAGACCCAGTACTTC CASSRQGEETQYF
TRBJ2-3 TRBD2 NA TRBV2 17 TGTGCCAGCAGTGAATCGGGTAGCGGGAGTCTCGCAGATACGCAGTATTTT CASSESGSGSLADTQYF
TRBJ2-6 TRBD2 NA TRBV30 16 TGTGCCTGGACCCCTAGCGGGATCTCTGGGGCCAACGTCCTGACTTTC CAWTPSGISGANVLTF
TRBJ2-7 NA NA TRBV25-1 11 TGTGCCAGCAGTATAGGGGGTGAGCAGTACTTC CASSIGGEQYF
TRBJ1-4 NA NA TRBV30 16 TGTGCCTGGAGTGGCCGGCGGGGTGCAACTAATGAAAAACTGTTTTTT CAWSGRRGATNEKLFF
TRBJ2-1 NA NA TRBV13 15 TGTGCCAGCAGCCCGGAGACAGCTAACTACAATGAGCAGTTCTTC CASSPETANYNEQFF
TRBJ1-2 TRBD1 NA TRBV7-9 15 TGTGCCAGCAGCTCCTTGACAGGGGGCGGATATGGCTACACCTTC CASSSLTGGGYGYTF
TRBJ2-7 NA NA TRBV5-6 11 TGTGCCCGCGGTAGAGGATACGAGCAGTACTTC CARGRGYEQYF
TRBJ2-7 TRBD1 NA TRBV30 15 TGTGCCTGGACTAACGGACAGGGGGCTCCCCACGAGCAGTACTTC CAWTNGQGAPHEQYF
TRBJ2-1 TRBD2 NA TRBV2 15 TGTGCCAGCAGTGATCTAGCGGGGGGTTATGGTGAGCAGTTCTTC CASSDLAGGYGEQFF
TRBJ1-2 NA NA TRBV15 14 TGTGCCACCAGCACCGACAGTTTATATTTTGGCTACACCTTC CATSTDSLYFGYTF
TRBJ1-4 NA NA TRBV7-2 13 TGTGCCAGCAGTCCCACGTCAGGGGAAAAACTGTTTTTT CASSPTSGEKLFF
TRBJ2-7 NA NA TRBV6-1 14 TGTGCCAGCAAGGGGGGGCCCCGCGGCTACGAGCAGTACTTC CASKGGPRGYEQYF
TRBJ1-5 NA NA TRBV30 13 TGTGCCTGGAGTGTATCCAGTAAGCAGCCCCAGCATTTT CAWSVSSKQPQHF
TRBJ2-3 NA NA TRBV29-1 16 TGCAGCGTTGCCGGGGGTGACTCCCGTCTGCGCGATACGCAGTATTTT CSVAGGDSRLRDTQYF
TRBJ2-2 TRBD2 few TRBV19 15 TGTGCCACCTGGTGGGCTAGCGGGAGGCCCGGGGAGCTGTTTTTT CATWWASGRPGELFF
TRBJ2-1 NA NA TRBV30 15 TGTGCCTCCGGAAGGGGCAGCAGCTCCTACAATGAGCAGTTCTTC CASGRGSSSYNEQFF
TRBJ2-2 NA NA TRBV30 14 TGTGCCTGGAGGGGTGGGACGGGAGCCGGGGAGCTGTTTTTT CAWRGGTGAGELFF
TRBJ1-4 NA NA TRBV6-5 12 TGTGCCAGTAAGGGAGGGAATGAAAAACTGTTTTTT CASKGGNEKLFF
TRBJ1-2 NA NA TRBV9 14 TGTGCCAGCAGCGTAGATGGAGAGAATTATGGCTACACCTTC CASSVDGENYGYTF
TRBJ1-5 TRBD1 NA TRBV5-8 16 TGTGCCAGCAGCTCCGGACAGGGGAAGGACAATCAGCCCCAGCATTTT CASSSGQGKDNQPQHF
TRBJ2-6 TRBD2 NA TRBV7-8 17 TGTGCCAGCAGCATGGGACTAGCGGACTCTGGGGCCAACGTCCTGACTTTC CASSMGLADSGANVLTF
TRBJ1-5 NA once TRBV9 14 TGTGCCAGCAGCGTAGATCCAGGTTCCCAGCCCCAGCATTTT CASSVDPGSQPQHF
TRBJ2-7 TRBD2 NA TRBV5-4 16 TGTGCCAGCAGCCGGACTAGCGGGAGATTCACCTACGAGCAGTACTTC CASSRTSGRFTYEQYF
TRBJ1-1 NA NA TRBV10-3 14 TGTGCCATCAGTGCCGACACTGAGAACACTGAAGCTTTCTTT CAISADTENTEAFF
TRBJ2-3 NA NA TRBV6-5 14 TGTGCCAGCAGTTATTCGGGGGTCACAGATACGCAGTATTTT CASSYSGVTDTQYF
TRBJ2-3 TRBD2 few TRBV10-3 13 TGTGCCAGCACTAGCGAGATCACAGATACGCAGTATTTT CASTSEITDTQYF